This T cell receptor beta chain came from a study of shared clonotypes between healthy human individuals. The repertoire was sequenced with immunoSEQ multiplex PCR; TCRdb's copy has only in-frame clones and lacks some. The sample carries about 1.5 million clones, 95% to 99% recorded once. This CDR3 is 14 amino acids long. Per the germline V gene, CDR1 is MDHEN and CDR2 is SYDVKM. V was clipped by 7 bases and J by 5 bases, with 17 bases between them. The chain employs TRBV28 and TRBJ2-5; D perhaps matches TRBD1 (6 bases). The material sequenced was naive CD4+ T cells sorted from blood. As for subset: CD45RA+ positively selected. This receptor was obtained from a man younger than 40 in good health. The CDR3 coding sequence is TGTGCCAGCATCGGACAGTCACCGGGGGAGACCCAGTACTTC. It translates to CASIGQSPGETQYF.